This TCR beta chain was retrieved from a study of identical twins. Only a few counts were recorded for this clonotype. MiXCR, applied by TCRdb to the 5' RACE reads, yields one record per CDR3 protein. The sample shows some 730,000 distinct CDR3 sequences, 15% to 20% of them seen only once. CDR3 length: 12 residues. V shed 10 bases and J shed 10 bases, with 17 bases lying between them. Germline lookup yields CDR1 MNHEY and CDR2 SVGAGI. This sample also belongs to another study, concerning T cells expressing NK-cell markers. That source notes: One of the eight sequenced donors was seronegative, whereas the other seven were HCMV-seropositive.

The chain has TRBV6-5 and TRBJ2-1, with TRBD1 as a possible D gene (5 bases). This sequence originates from a woman between 18 and 29 years old in good health. The specimen sequenced was PBMCs. As DNA, the CDR3 is TGTGCCACCAAACACCCCGCAGGGGAGCAGTTCTTC. This sequence encodes CATKHPAGEQFF.